This T cell receptor beta chain was sequenced in a study of cytomegalovirus exposure and HLA in healthy donors (dated by TCRdb to about 2017). With regard to the full study: An earlier analysis of roughly 630 of the donors reported 250 to 300 Gb of sequence data and 100 million to 130 million unique TCR beta sequences from about 180 million T cells. All discovery cohort repertoires had been generated using a single sequencing platform. Donor age, sex, ethnicity and CMV serostatus were compiled together with the repertoire data. HLA typing included class I and class II loci at four-digit resolution. An earlier analysis of approximately 580 of the donors used high-throughput TCR beta sequencing to judge whether each TCR beta V gene segment behaved as functional or pseudogenic. The study used immunosequencing to profile the T cell repertoires of more than 650 subjects and linked those repertoires to cytomegalovirus serostatus. On average, roughly 240,000 unique TCR beta nucleotide sequences were sequenced per donor among 398 genotyped donors of the cohort, with roughly 20% of those sequences being non-productive. In the later analysis, no new phenotypic data were used to find candidate immune exposures; instead, reliance was placed on TCR beta sequences and their occurrence across donors. The aim of the study was to test whether cataloging public T cell receptors could identify signatures of past pathogen exposure. To predict cytomegalovirus infection status, the study brought together high-throughput TCR immunosequencing, statistical association of individual TCRs with disease status, and machine learning. The number of typed donors differed by locus: 629-630 for A, B, C, DRB1 and DQB1; 500 to 550 for DQA1; some 610 for DPA1; and 400 to 480 for DPB1. A later analysis re-examined previously published TCR beta repertoires from roughly 650 donors and added high-resolution HLA genotyping to investigate patterns of TCR occurrence. An early release covering approximately 600 HLA-typed donors comprised approximately 290 gigabases of sequencing data and roughly 85 million unique TCR sequences. Roughly five DR-DQ haplotypes were treated as single units for association and clustering because of strong linkage in the cohort. In addition to the first cohort of several hundred subjects, a separate validation cohort of 130 or so different subjects was used. Genome-wide SNP genotypes for about 65% of the roughly 670 donors were used in a later genetic analysis, which treated that subset as a discovery cohort. Among the roughly 390 genotyped donors, more than 70% belonged to the genetic ancestry cluster associated with self-reported Caucasian donors.

The cohort comprised 710 or so healthy bone marrow donors. All cohort members were sampled while nominally healthy, although unrecorded immune exposures were likely present. The donor was CMV seronegative and was included in the group of 352 seronegative cohort members. Each donor provided a peripheral blood sample, and peripheral blood mononuclear cells were used for TCR beta sequencing. The Qiagen DNeasy Blood Extraction Kit was used to extract genomic DNA from the blood cell samples. The full study reports these points: Most CMV-associated TCR beta chains appeared to be HLA-restricted in a later analysis, and the HLA associations seemed to be driven largely by CMV exposure. When HLA alleles, especially DR and DQ, strongly co-occurred, attributing TCR associations to individual alleles was difficult. An earlier analysis of approximately 500 of the donors showed that most TCR beta V segments appeared in productive rearrangements either about 87% or about 30% of the time, which broadly matched IMGT annotations. Because HLA typing was unavailable for some donors at each locus, only the typed subset was used in association tests. According to a later genetic analysis, donors in an Asian-associated ancestry cluster had fewer N-insertions in productive TCRs than the roughly 670-donor mean. A further reported finding was that TCR beta sequences accurately predicted the HLA-A and HLA-B alleles for most subjects in the first cohort. For the cohort, immune exposure information was limited to CMV serostatus. The 87-base-pair reads could not distinguish some IMGT-functional V segments, including TRBV6-2 and TRBV6-3, so those segments were excluded. The authors suggested that the approach could potentially be extended to other disease states and immunological phenotypes. The study gave a list of some 150 TCR beta chains associated with cytomegalovirus. Because counts were too low, 15 to 20 rarely observed V segments, including chromosome 9 orphons, were left out of the earlier analysis of approximately 500 of the donors. Only TCR beta chains were sequenced in this cohort, and the absence of alpha or paired-chain data limited detectable features. According to a later analysis, TCR association rates differed among HLA loci, with DRB1 alleles showing the most associated TCRs and HLA-C alleles showing the fewest. A later analysis associated 16,951 TCR beta sequences with specific HLA alleles at a false discovery rate of 0.05. A few of the identified cytomegalovirus-associated TCR beta chains were confirmed in vitro to be specific for cytomegalovirus antigens. A later analysis found that HLA-associated TCR beta chains were more clonally expanded and had lower generation probabilities than equally common non-associated chains. Sequencing depth was assumed to be roughly uniform across donors in the presence/absence analyses, though that assumption may not hold. Across donors, most TCR sequences were observed very rarely, whereas some public TCRs were present in many individuals. Several of the top co-occurrence clusters appeared to be linked to parvovirus B19, influenza, CMV and Epstein-Barr virus, according to a later analysis. A group of highly shared sequence variants was considered likely to be a technical artifact of the sequencing pipeline. Cytomegalovirus status was reported to be diagnosed by the classifier with high specificity and sensitivity in both the original and validation cohorts. Correlated functional status among segregating V segments might be attributable to linkage disequilibrium, but an unknown experimental factor could not be ruled out. V-gene and J-gene trimming of TCR beta chains was associated with a missense DCLRE1C variant in a later genetic analysis, and the association was replicated in an independent cohort.

Libraries were prepared through the immunoSEQ multiplex PCR assay. For the multiplex PCR, a mixture combining 60 forward primers for TCR Vbeta segments and 13 reverse primers for TCR Jbeta segments was used. The CDR3 region of rearranged TCR beta genes was amplified from genomic DNA with a multiplex PCR assay. On the Illumina HiSeq System, the amplified TCR beta libraries were sequenced as 87-base-pair reads. For the original study's pipeline: In a later analysis, some 80 million unique TCR beta chains were counted across the approximately 640 repertoires, and around 10 million of these chains were shared by at least two donors. To remove PCR and sequencing errors, raw reads were error-corrected and collapsed into unique sequences using a nearest-neighbor algorithm that merged closely related sequences. Alignment of CDR3 sequences to IMGT reference sequences was used to assign V, D and J gene segments. For a sequence to be retained, a match of at least six nucleotides was required to both a V gene segment and a J gene segment. Rearrangements were called productive when the CDR3 lacked stop codons and stayed in frame with V and J; all others were non-productive. CDR3 was defined according to IMGT convention as the region running from the second conserved V-encoded cysteine to the conserved J-encoded phenylalanine. The earlier analysis of 587 of the donors excluded sequences that lacked an unambiguous match to a single V gene segment. An earlier analysis of a few hundred of the donors called V segments functional above 56.7% productive rearrangements and segregating when the between-donor standard deviation exceeded 5%. A statistical classification framework was built for diagnosing cytomegalovirus status from the catalog of TCR beta chain sequences. V and J gene assignment, in a later analysis, came from comparing TCR nucleotide sequences with IMGT/GENE-DB human TR gene sequences. The TCRdist pipeline was used in a later analysis to assign CDR3 sequences and most-parsimonious VDJ recombination scenarios. In a later analysis, every TCR beta chain was defined by the combination of its CDR3 amino acid sequence and its V-gene family, and reads without a unique V-gene family were dropped. A later analysis removed roughly 590 highly shared, low-generation-probability nucleotide sequences to deal with suspected cross-contamination and a sequencing artifact. In a later analysis, a clonal expansion index was calculated for each public chain from normalized within-repertoire ranks of inferred template counts. In a later analysis, generation probabilities were computed with a VDJ recombination model fitted to out-of-frame rearrangements, and the resulting probabilities were checked against IGoR. Hypergeometric tests were used in a later analysis to score TCR-TCR, TCR-HLA and TCR-CMV co-occurrence, with a repertoire-size bias correction applied to the TCR pairs. False discovery rates were estimated in a later analysis by permuting HLA or CMV assignments 20 times. A later analysis grouped co-occurring TCRs with DBSCAN, adding TCRdist sequence similarity when clustering within HLA-allele-positive subsets. Repertoires with fewer than 30,000 or more than 120,000 public chains were left out of co-occurrence clustering, as were four to six repertoires with anomalous nucleotide sharing. Here the immuneACCESS table is served through TCRdb, limited to in-frame sequences with V and J called. Missing clones are a known gap in these copies; in checked studies unresolved V genes cover under half, and the rest lacks a known reason. V and J calls and clone size are given by that table; D and trimming were obtained from the DNA. This sample has 100,000 or so clones in its table, and 75% of those were observed once. The top ten clonotypes cover about 10% of the sample.

V has 3 bases trimmed and J has 4 bases trimmed; junction bases matching no gene number 6. From the cysteine through the phenylalanine, the CDR3 covers 15 amino acids. Only CDR3 DNA remains: 45 bases, in frame from the first base. The germline V gene specifies SGDLS as CDR1 and YYNGEE as CDR2. On this clone itself: No antigen is known for it. Base qualities are missing; no much larger clone stands one base away.

The TCR sequence derives from a man aged 50 or older in good health and CMV-seronegative. Material for sequencing was PBMCs. The chain links TRBV9 with TRBJ1-1, and 10 junction bases match TRBD1. CDR3 sequence: CASSGLTGGGTEAFF. The sequenced DNA is TGTGCCAGCAGCGGATTGACAGGGGGCGGCACTGAAGCTTTCTTT.